This T cell receptor beta chain came from a study of cytomegalovirus exposure and HLA in healthy donors. The CDR3 is 13 residues long. Trimming took off 6 bases at V and 2 bases at J, with 10 bases between the two ends. Germline values: CDR1 WNHNN, CDR2 SYGVQD (reference sequence). The PCR had 60 Vbeta and 13 Jbeta primers. TCRdb's table, derived via immunoSEQ multiplex PCR, lists solely in-frame clones and lacks some. The sample shows under 250,000 clones, 70% to 90% of them seen only once. The chain couples TRBV10-1 to TRBJ2-5; possibly TRBD1 for D (5 bases). The clonotype originates from a woman between 50 and 59 years old in good health and CMV-seronegative. The sample comprised PBMCs. The CDR3 DNA sequence: TGCGCCAGCAGGGTGACAGTACAAGAGACCCAGTACTTC. This codes for CASRVTVQETQYF.